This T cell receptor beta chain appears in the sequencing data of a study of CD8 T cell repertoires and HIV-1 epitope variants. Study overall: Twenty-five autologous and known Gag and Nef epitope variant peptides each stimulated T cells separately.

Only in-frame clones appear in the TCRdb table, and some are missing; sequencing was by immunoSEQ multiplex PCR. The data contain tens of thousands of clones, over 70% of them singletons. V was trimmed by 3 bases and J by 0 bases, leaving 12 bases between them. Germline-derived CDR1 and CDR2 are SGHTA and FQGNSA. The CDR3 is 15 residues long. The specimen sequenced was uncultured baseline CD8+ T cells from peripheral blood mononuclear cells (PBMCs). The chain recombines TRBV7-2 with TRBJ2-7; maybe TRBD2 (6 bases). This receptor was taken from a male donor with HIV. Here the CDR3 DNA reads TGTGCCAGCAGCTTTGGGACTTCTAGCTCCTACGAGCAGTACTTC. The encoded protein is CASSFGTSSSYEQYF.